This T cell receptor (beta chain) was documented in a study of TIL therapy for anti-PD-1-resistant metastatic lung cancer. Study results and limitations: Many TIL product clones were absent from baseline tumor, suggesting clonal contraction.

The libraries were made with immunoSEQ v3. Measured with immunoSEQ multiplex PCR; TCRdb has only the in-frame clones, and not every one. The sample has 45,000 to 60,000 clones; less than 85% are singletons. As to this clone: Its antigen remains unidentified.

Time point given: pre-treatment sample, taken before nivolumab and TIL therapy. Most excised metastases sampled were pleural nodules or supraclavicular lymph nodes. The V gene lost 4 bases and the J gene lost 6 bases, with 13 bases spanning the gap. The CDR3 contains 14 residues. CDR1 is SGHTA, CDR2 FQGNSA, per germline. This receptor was obtained from a person between 30 and 79 years old with non-small cell lung cancer. The sequenced sample was tumor tissue, obtained at baseline. This chain joins TRBV7-2 and TRBJ2-1; D may be TRBD2 (6 bases). The CDR3 nucleotides read TGTGCCAGCAGCTCCTACGGAGGGCGCAATGAGCAGTTCTTC. Its protein product is CASSSYGGRNEQFF.